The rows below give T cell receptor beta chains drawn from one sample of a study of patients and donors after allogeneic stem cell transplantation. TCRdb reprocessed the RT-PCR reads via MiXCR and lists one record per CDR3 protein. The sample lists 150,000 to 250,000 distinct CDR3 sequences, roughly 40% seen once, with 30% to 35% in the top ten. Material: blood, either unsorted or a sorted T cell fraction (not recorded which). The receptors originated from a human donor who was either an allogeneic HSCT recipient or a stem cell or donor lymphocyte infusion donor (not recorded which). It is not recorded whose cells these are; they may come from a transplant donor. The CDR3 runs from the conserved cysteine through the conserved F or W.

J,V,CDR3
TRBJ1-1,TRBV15,CATSDAGTGFTEAFF
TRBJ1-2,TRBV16,CASSNGDRGYYGYTF
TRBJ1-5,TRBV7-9,CASSLDGPNQPQHF
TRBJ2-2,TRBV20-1,CSASRTGGTGELFF
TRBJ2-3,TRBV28,CASSLLGTGTDTDTQYF
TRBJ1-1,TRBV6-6,CASSHSKAPGGGTEAFF
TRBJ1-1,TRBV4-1,CASSHPGTEAFF
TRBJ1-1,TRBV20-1,CSAGVRTEAFF
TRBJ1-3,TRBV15,CATSRAGSAGNTIYF
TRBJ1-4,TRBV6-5,CASSRTATNEKLFF
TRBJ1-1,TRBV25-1,CASSELEDRVAFF
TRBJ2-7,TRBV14,CASSQAPPGGHSAYEQYF
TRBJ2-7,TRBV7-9,CASQSGTYEQYF
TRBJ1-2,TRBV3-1,CASSQGRTNYGYTF
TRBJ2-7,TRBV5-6,CASSAAVEGYEQYF
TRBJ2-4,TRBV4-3,CASSRSPGANIQYF
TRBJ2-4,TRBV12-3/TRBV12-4,CASSQDNPLAKNIQYF
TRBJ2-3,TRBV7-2,CASSLVLAGGPGTDTQYF
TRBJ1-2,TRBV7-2,CARDGYTF
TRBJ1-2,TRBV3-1,CASSDGRSYGYTF
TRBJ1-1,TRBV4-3,CASSQEPLMNTEAFF
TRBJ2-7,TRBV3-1,CASSLRDSAYEQYF
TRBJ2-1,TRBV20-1,CSASKPNNEQFF
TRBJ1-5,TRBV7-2,CASSFEVDSNQPQHF
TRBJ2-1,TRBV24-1,CATSDPGGARDEQFF
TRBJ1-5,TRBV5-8,CASSLFVSGDPQHF
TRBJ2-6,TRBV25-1,CASSEYPGHSSGANVLTF
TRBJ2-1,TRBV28,CASSSVVAGSYNEQFF
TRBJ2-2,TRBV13,CASSLGGPGGPSGELFF
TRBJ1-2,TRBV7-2,CASSLAPMASEDYTF
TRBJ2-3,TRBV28,CAILTGTGDTDTQYF
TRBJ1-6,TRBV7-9,CASSSAGLGSPLHF
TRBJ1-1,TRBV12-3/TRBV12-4,CASSQRQGMNTEAFF
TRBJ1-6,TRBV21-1,CASSKEVFNSPLHF
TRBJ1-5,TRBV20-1,CSASAPVGNQPQHF
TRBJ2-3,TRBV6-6,CASSYSGFLQDTQYF
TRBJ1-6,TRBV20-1,CSARDLGSSYNSPLHF
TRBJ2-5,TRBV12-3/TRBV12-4,CASSLGRVTSPYETQYF
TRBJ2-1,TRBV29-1,CSATHRGLSYNEQFF
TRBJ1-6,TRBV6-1,CASNHRGGNSPLHF
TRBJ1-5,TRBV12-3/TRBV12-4,CASSFGVGQPQHF
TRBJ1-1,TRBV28,CASSLSSTGQTEAFF